The present entry profiles one T cell receptor (beta chain) with its context. This sample was taken from a study of blood T cell repertoires in COVID-19. CDR3 length equals 16 residues. The junction had 13 bases not matched to a gene; V was cut back by 4 bases and J by 5 bases. Germline assignment: CDR1 SGDLS and CDR2 YYNGEE. Clones were read by immunoSEQ multiplex PCR, and TCRdb kept only the in-frame ones, dropping some. The sample includes roughly 100,000 clones, 60% to 85% of them seen just once. The sample comprised peripheral blood. The V call is TRBV9, the J call TRBJ2-5; 8 bases align to TRBD2. This clonotype was sampled from an elderly man with COVID-19, enrolled during active disease. The CDR3 sequence is CASSPRPSGWRETQYF. CDR3 sequence (DNA): TGTGCCAGCAGCCCCCGGCCTAGCGGGTGGCGGGAGACCCAGTACTTC.